These 21 T cell receptor beta chains were all obtained from the same sample, sequenced in a study of control samples from healthy donors and cancer patients. The table came from immunoSEQ multiplex PCR; TCRdb's copy has only in-frame clones and leaves some out. The sample has roughly 130,000 clones, 92% seen once. Sequencing input: blood. The receptors were sampled from a man aged 25-45 years in good health.

V and J are TRBV27 and TRBJ1-2; 7 nucleotides align to TRBD1. Per germline, CDR1 MNHEY and CDR2 SMNVEV (reference sequence). CDR3 length: 15 amino acids. With V trimmed by 6 bases and J by 5 bases, 12 bases remained unmatched. CDR3 bases: TGTGCCAGCAGACTCAAAATACAGGGGAATTATGGCTACACCTTC. It translates to CASRLKIQGNYGYTF.

The rearrangement joins TRBV4-1 to TRBJ1-1, with D possibly matching TRBD1 (5 bases). The CDR3 has 15 residues. Germline V gene sequence: CDR1 MGHRA, CDR2 YSYEKL. Trimming took off 1 base at V and 5 bases at J, with 14 bases between the two ends. The CDR3, as DNA: TGCGCCAGCAGCCAAGTTTATGGGGGTGGAACTGAAGCTTTCTTT. Its translation is CASSQVYGGGTEAFF.

This sequence joins TRBV24-1 and TRBJ2-6; D perhaps matches TRBD1 (5 bases). This CDR3 region has 16 residues. Trimming removed 1 base at V and 0 bases at J, with 6 bases between. Germline V gene sequence: CDR1 KGHDR, CDR2 SFDVKD. The CDR3 loop is CATSDFTGSGANVLTF. The DNA of the CDR3 is TGTGCCACCAGTGATTTCACAGGCTCTGGGGCCAACGTCCTGACTTTC.

The chain carries TRBV23-1 and TRBJ2-4, with D possibly matching TRBD1 (5 bases). TRBV23-1 is designated an ORF whose function remains uncertain. The CDR3 consists of 15 residues. V was shortened by 0 bases and J by 2 bases, with 8 bases between the two germline ends. The CDR3 bases are TGCGCCAGCAGTCAATCGGCAGGGCCCAAAAACATTCAGTACTTC. Translation gives CASSQSAGPKNIQYF.

The genes are TRBV9 and TRBJ1-1; 8 nucleotides line up with TRBD1. Trimming removed 4 bases from V and 10 bases from J; junction bases left unmatched: 9. From germline, CDR1 is SGDLS and CDR2 YYNGEE. CDR3 length: 13 amino acids. The CDR3 nucleotides are TGTGCCAGCAGCTCCAGCGGACAGGGTGTAGCTTTCTTT. Translation gives CASSSSGQGVAFF.

V is TRBV7-2 and J is TRBJ2-7; 10 nucleotides align to TRBD1. V trimming: 5 bases; J trimming: 3 bases; junction bases outside the gene matches: 7. The CDR3 covers 15 residues. CDR1 and CDR2 from the germline V gene are SGHTA and FQGNSA. This CDR3 reads CASSTRTGGYYEQYF. The DNA for the CDR3 is TGTGCCAGCAGCACTCGGACAGGGGGTTACTACGAGCAGTACTTC.

The chain recombines TRBV11-3 with TRBJ2-1; D is possibly TRBD1 or TRBD2 (6 bases each). The CDR3 extends over 17 amino acids. Trimming left V 3 bases short and J 4 bases short, with 19 bases between. Germline assignment: CDR1 SGHNT and CDR2 YENEEA. This CDR3 is CASSLKGHRGPYNEQFF. The CDR3 DNA reads TGTGCCAGCAGCTTGAAGGGACACCGGGGGCCATACAATGAGCAGTTCTTC.

The V gene is TRBV9, the J gene TRBJ2-7, with D possibly matching TRBD1 (5 bases). The CDR3 covers 14 residues. Trimming took 0 bases from V and 2 from J, leaving 9 bases between them. Germline loops: CDR1 SGDLS, CDR2 YYNGEE. The chain's CDR3 is CASSVGQRTYEQYF. CDR3 coding DNA: TGTGCCAGCAGCGTAGGACAGAGGACCTACGAGCAGTACTTC.

The chain links TRBV28 to TRBJ2-1; TRBD1 might be the D (8 bases). The CDR3 runs to 16 residues. Germline V gene sequence: CDR1 MDHEN, CDR2 SYDVKM. With 6 bases removed from V and 7 bases from J, the gap between germline ends came to 22 bases. CDR3 sequence: CASSGRTGHSGNEQFF. CDR3 DNA: TGTGCCAGCAGCGGGAGGACAGGGCACTCCGGGAATGAGCAGTTCTTC.

The V gene is TRBV10-3, the J gene TRBJ1-2; D is unclear. The germline CDR1 and CDR2 sequences are ENHRY and SYGVKD. V was clipped by 2 bases and J by 5 bases, with 9 bases between them. This CDR3 has 13 amino acids. As DNA, the CDR3 is TGTGCCATCAGTGAGATAGGTGGTTATGGCTACACCTTC. Protein sequence: CAISEIGGYGYTF.

This clone was seen only once. The chain has TRBV28 and TRBJ1-1, with 8 bases that match TRBD1. The CDR3 has 18 residues. The V gene's germline CDR1 is MDHEN and CDR2 SYDVKM. The J segment lost 2 bases and the V segment lost 5 bases, leaving 16 bases of the junction unmatched. Here the CDR3 DNA reads TGTGCCAGCAGTGCTCCGACAGGGGTTAATCTTGGAAACACTGAAGCTTTCTTT. Translated: CASSAPTGVNLGNTEAFF.

This chain joins TRBV4-1 and TRBJ2-1; 8 nucleotides agree with TRBD1. The junction had 4 bases not matched to a gene; V was cut back by 4 bases and J by 5 bases. Germline-derived CDR1 and CDR2 are MGHRA and YSYEKL. The CDR3 loop spans 14 amino acids. The CDR3 DNA is TGCGCCAGCAGCCGAACGACAGGGGACAATGAGCAGTTCTTC. This encodes CASSRTTGDNEQFF.

J is TRBJ1-4 and V is TRBV4-2; D remains unclear. Trimming cost V 3 bases and J 4 bases, with 6 bases left between them. Germline V gives CDR1 LGHNA, CDR2 YNFKEQ. CDR3 length: 13 residues. The CDR3 bases are TGTGCCAGCAGCCACCGGGATAATGAAAAACTGTTTTTT. The encoded protein is CASSHRDNEKLFF.

This rearrangement joins TRBV18 to TRBJ1-2; 7 bases agree with TRBD1. The CDR3 length is 15 residues. Trimming removed 3 bases from V and 2 bases from J; junction bases left unmatched: 6. Germline V gene data show CDR1 as KGHSH and CDR2 as LQKENI. Here the CDR3 reads CASSPTGRGNYGYTF. The CDR3 region has the DNA TGTGCCAGCTCACCGACAGGGCGGGGAAACTATGGCTACACCTTC.

The chain couples TRBV5-4 to TRBJ2-1; tentative D call: TRBD2 (5 bases). Germline CDR1 and CDR2: SGHNT and YYREEE (reference sequence). V was clipped by 1 base and J by 4 bases, with 12 bases between them. The CDR3 is 15 residues long. The CDR3: CASSLSRGTYNEQFF. The CDR3 DNA follows: TGTGCCAGCAGCTTGTCACGGGGAACTTACAATGAGCAGTTCTTC.

This clone is a singleton in its sample. This chain links TRBV6-6 with TRBJ2-2; 14 nucleotides align to TRBD2. Germline V gives CDR1 MNHNY, CDR2 SVGAGI (reference sequence). After removal of 5 bases from V and 7 bases from J, the junction contained 9 bases not matched to a gene. The CDR3 loop spans 17 amino acids. CDR3 nucleotides: TGTGCCAGCAGTCGAAAGGGACTAGCGGGAGAGAGCGGGGAGCTGTTTTTT. It translates to CASSRKGLAGESGELFF.

The rearrangement uses TRBV28 and TRBJ1-1; 10 positions match TRBD1. The CDR3 extends over 12 amino acids. Losses at the gene ends were 10 bases for V and 4 bases for J; bases not matched to a gene: 3. Germline V lookup: CDR1 MDHEN, CDR2 SYDVKM. The CDR3, as DNA: TGTGCCACCAGGACAGGGGGCACTGAAGCTTTCTTT. This translates into CATRTGGTEAFF.

V usage is TRBV15 and J usage is TRBJ1-2; TRBD1 aligns across 8 bases. Per germline, CDR1 LNHNV and CDR2 YYDKDF (reference sequence). With 1 base clipped from V and 3 bases from J, the junction kept 1 base outside the gene matches. CDR3 length equals 14 residues. This chain's CDR3 is CATSRVGQDYGYTF. The CDR3 DNA is TGTGCCACCAGCAGAGTGGGACAGGACTATGGCTACACCTTC.

The chain combines TRBV7-2 with TRBJ2-7, with D unresolved. V gave up 2 bases and J gave up 2 bases, with 10 bases separating them. The CDR3 has 14 residues. The V gene's germline CDR1 is SGHTA and CDR2 FQGNSA. CDR3 residues: CASSLMRTPYEQYF. CDR3 DNA: TGTGCCAGCAGCTTAATGCGGACCCCCTACGAGCAGTACTTC.

The V gene is TRBV14, the J gene TRBJ2-1; 8 nucleotides match TRBD1. The CDR3 covers 15 residues. Germline CDR1 is SGHDN and CDR2 is FVKESK. V lost 4 bases to trimming and J lost 5 bases; unmatched junction nucleotides: 7. The CDR3 DNA sequence: TGTGCCAGCAGCCGAAATACAGGGGGTAACAATGAGCAGTTCTTC. Translating gives CASSRNTGGNNEQFF.

This clone appeared a few times. This sequence joins TRBV7-9 and TRBJ2-7; 8 bases line up with TRBD1. The CDR3 sequence is 17 residues long. Germline CDR1 SEHNR, CDR2 FQNEAQ (reference sequence). V was clipped by 5 bases and J by 2 bases; unmatched bases: 14. The DNA of the CDR3 is TGTGCCAGCAGCATCCTAGGACAGGGAATCCTAACCTACGAGCAGTACTTC. Protein product: CASSILGQGILTYEQYF.